Below, one T cell receptor beta chain is given with its context. This CDR3 has 16 residues. V lost 6 bases, J lost 2 bases, and 6 bases stayed unmatched. CDR1 SNHLY and CDR2 FYNNEI come from the germline V gene. These data come from a study of PD-L1 blockade in urothelial cancer. Study-wide context: The patients had undergone anywhere from 0 to 3 prior chemotherapy regimens. Each blood sample yielded a median of 141,255 T cells.

Pretreatment and on-treatment blood mononuclear cell samples were taken, totaling between 1 and 8 time points per patient. Generated by immunoSEQ multiplex PCR, the TCRdb table keeps only in-frame clones and is missing some. Of about 72,000 clones in the sample, approximately 81% were seen once. The genes are TRBV2 and TRBJ2-6, with TRBD1 matching over 8 bases. The clonotype comes from a man aged 70 or older with urothelial cancer. This specimen consisted of PBMCs, obtained around atezolizumab (anti-PD-L1) treatment. The CDR3: CASRRTGSPGANVLTF. The DNA for the CDR3 is TGTGCCAGCAGGAGGACAGGGTCTCCTGGGGCCAACGTCCTGACTTTC.